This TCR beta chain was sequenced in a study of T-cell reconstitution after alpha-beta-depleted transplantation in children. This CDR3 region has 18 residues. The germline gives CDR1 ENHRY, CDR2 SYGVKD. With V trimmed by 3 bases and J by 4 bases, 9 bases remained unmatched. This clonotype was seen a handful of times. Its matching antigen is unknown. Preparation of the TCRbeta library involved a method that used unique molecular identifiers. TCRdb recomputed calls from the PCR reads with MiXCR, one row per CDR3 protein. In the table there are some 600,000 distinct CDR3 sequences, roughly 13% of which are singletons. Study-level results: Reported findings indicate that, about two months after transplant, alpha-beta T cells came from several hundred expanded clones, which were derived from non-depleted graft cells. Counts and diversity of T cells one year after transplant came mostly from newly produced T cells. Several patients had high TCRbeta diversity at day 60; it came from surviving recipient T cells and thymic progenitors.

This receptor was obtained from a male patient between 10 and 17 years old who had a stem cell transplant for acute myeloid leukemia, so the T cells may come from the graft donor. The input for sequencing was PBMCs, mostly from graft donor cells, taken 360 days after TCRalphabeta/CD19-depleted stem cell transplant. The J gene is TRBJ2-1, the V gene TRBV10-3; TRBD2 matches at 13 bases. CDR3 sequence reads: CAISEFRTSGSLYNEQFF. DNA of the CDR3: TGTGCCATCAGTGAATTCCGGACTAGCGGGAGTTTGTACAATGAGCAGTTCTTC.